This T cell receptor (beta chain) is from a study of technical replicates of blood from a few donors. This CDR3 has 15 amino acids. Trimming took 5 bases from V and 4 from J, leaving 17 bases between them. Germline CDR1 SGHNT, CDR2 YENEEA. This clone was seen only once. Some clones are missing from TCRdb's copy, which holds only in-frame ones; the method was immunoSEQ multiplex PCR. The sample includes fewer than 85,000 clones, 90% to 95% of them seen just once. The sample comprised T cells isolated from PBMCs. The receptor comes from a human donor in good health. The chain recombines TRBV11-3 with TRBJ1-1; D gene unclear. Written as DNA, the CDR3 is TGTGCCAGCAGCCTAAGTATCCCCGGGGTCACTGAAGCTTTCTTT. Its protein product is CASSLSIPGVTEAFF.